Each of the 22 T cell receptor beta chains below was sequenced from the same sample in a study of blood T cells in healthy people across ages. The authors ran a second PCR of roughly 6 to 12 cycles using a sample-barcoded 5' primer and a J-beta primer mix. TCRdb re-called the 5' RACE reads with MiXCR, one entry per CDR3 protein. The sample records 600,000 to 850,000 distinct CDR3 sequences, around 40% being singletons. Sequenced: blood. These receptors were collected from a woman aged 60-75 years in good health.

The CDR3 sequence: CSASRVSPVYEQYF. The CDR3, as DNA: TGCAGTGCTAGTCGGGTGTCGCCGGTCTACGAGCAGTACTTC. The rearrangement links TRBV20-1 to TRBJ2-7; no clear D. This CDR3 has 14 amino acids. V was shortened by 3 bases and J by 3 bases, with 15 bases between the two germline ends. Per the germline V gene, CDR1 is DFQATT and CDR2 is SNEGSKA (reference sequence).

Comments on this clonotype: At one end, the junction sequence differs from germline, possibly due to a read error. V usage is TRBV3-1 and J usage is TRBJ2-7; TRBD2 agrees at 10 bases. The CDR3 has 16 residues. Germline assignment: CDR1 LGHDT and CDR2 YNNKEL (reference sequence). The CDR3 region has the DNA TGTGCCAGCAGCCAAGATAGCGGGGGGTTTCCCTACGAGCGGTACTTC. It specifies CASSQDSGGFPYERYF.

This clonotype was observed a few times. The chain employs TRBV20-1 and TRBJ2-1, with 10 bases lining up with TRBD2. The V gene end was trimmed by 3 bases and the J gene end by 5 bases; junction bases not matched to a gene: 4. The V gene's germline CDR1 is DFQATT and CDR2 SNEGSKA (reference sequence). The CDR3 has 14 amino acids. This chain's CDR3 is CSASHSGGDNEQFF. DNA of the CDR3: TGCAGTGCTAGCCACAGCGGGGGGGACAATGAGCAGTTCTTC.

This clonotype was detected only a few times. The gene calls are TRBV5-1 and TRBJ2-6, with no clear D. Germline assignment: CDR1 SGHRS and CDR2 YFSETQ. CDR3 size: 16 residues. Trimming stripped 1 base from V and 0 bases from J, with 8 bases between. The CDR3 reads CASSLRVDSGANVLTF. The DNA of the CDR3 is TGCGCCAGCAGCTTGAGGGTCGACTCTGGGGCCAACGTCCTGACTTTC.

A few counts support this clonotype. The chain's CDR3 is CSARGGPSTDTQYF. DNA of the CDR3: TGCAGTGCTAGGGGGGGACCAAGCACAGATACGCAGTATTTT. The V call is TRBV20-1, the J call TRBJ2-3; D perhaps matches TRBD2 (6 bases). The ends were cut back, 3 bases at V and 0 bases at J, with 10 bases in the middle. Germline V gives CDR1 DFQATT, CDR2 SNEGSKA (reference sequence). This CDR3 comprises 14 residues.

The chain joins TRBV20-1 to TRBJ2-2, with D perhaps TRBD1 or TRBD2 (5 bases each). Germline V gives CDR1 DFQATT, CDR2 SNEGSKA (reference sequence). V was clipped by 3 bases and J by 1 base, with 9 bases between them. This CDR3 comprises 14 residues. The DNA for the CDR3 is TGCAGTGCTAGGGGACCTAAGAACACCGGGGAGCTGTTTTTT. Its translation: CSARGPKNTGELFF.

The genes are TRBV7-2 and TRBJ2-4, with 8 bases identical to TRBD1. Germline assignment: CDR1 SGHTA and CDR2 FQGNSA. The CDR3 has 18 residues. The ends lost 5 bases at V and 0 bases at J; junction bases unmatched: 12. CDR3 sequence reads: CASSKDFRQGLAKNIQYF. The CDR3 nucleotides read TGTGCCAGCAGCAAAGATTTCCGACAGGGGCTAGCCAAAAACATTCAGTACTTC.

The gene calls are TRBV29-1 and TRBJ2-4; either TRBD1 or TRBD2 may fit D (5 bases each). The end of the DNA fits TRBJ2-7 better, so the J call may be wrong. In germline, CDR1 is SQVTM, CDR2 ANQGSEA. The CDR3 spans 14 residues. The CDR3 sequence: CSVGQAGTGYEQYF. The CDR3 coding sequence is TGCAGCGTTGGCCAAGCCGGGACGGGCTACGAGCAGTACTTC.

This clonotype has only a few counts. The V gene is TRBV12-3 or TRBV12-4, the J gene TRBJ1-1; 11 nucleotides line up with TRBD1. The V gene end was trimmed by 4 bases and the J gene end by 4 bases; junction bases not matched to a gene: 14. This CDR3 is 18 amino acids long. As DNA, the CDR3 is TGTGCCAGCAGTTCTCCTGGGACAGGGGGTTTGTTTGGCACTGAAGCTTTCTTT. Its protein product is CASSSPGTGGLFGTEAFF.

This rearrangement joins TRBV6-5 to TRBJ1-2; D unresolved. CDR3 size: 11 residues. The V gene lost 4 bases and the J gene lost 5 bases, with 5 bases spanning the gap. Germline-derived CDR1 and CDR2 are MNHEY and SVGAGI. The chain's CDR3 is CASSSTYGYTF. Written as DNA, the CDR3 is TGTGCCAGCAGTTCGACGTATGGCTACACCTTC.

V is TRBV6-1 and J is TRBJ2-5, with a possible D match to TRBD1 (5 bases). CDR1 and CDR2 (germline): MNHNS, SASEGT. V was pared by 4 bases and J by 11 bases, with 17 bases between. The CDR3 consists of 13 residues. The CDR3 sequence: CASSASRTTEQYF. The CDR3 nucleotides are TGTGCCAGCAGTGCTTCGAGGACAACTGAGCAGTACTTC.

This chain uses TRBV7-8 with TRBJ1-1; 8 bases align to TRBD1. Trimming cost V 1 base and J 2 bases; bases outside gene matches: 9. The CDR3 has 17 amino acids. Per germline, CDR1 SGHVS and CDR2 FQNEAQ. In nucleotides, the CDR3 is TGTGCCAGCAGCTTAGGAGGGACAGGAGGGGTAAACACTGAAGCTTTCTTT. It specifies CASSLGGTGGVNTEAFF.

The gene calls are TRBV5-5 and TRBJ1-4; no clear D gene. This CDR3 is built from 14 residues. The V end lost 1 base, the J end lost 5 bases, and 9 bases lay between the germline ends. CDR1 and CDR2 (germline): SGHKS, YYEKEE (reference sequence). This CDR3 is CASSLQAPNEKLFF. DNA of the CDR3: TGTGCCAGCAGCTTGCAGGCCCCGAATGAAAAACTGTTTTTT.

At least ten counts were recorded for this clonotype. The V call is TRBV20-1, the J call TRBJ2-1; D is unresolved. The CDR3 length is 11 residues. V shed 0 bases and J shed 8 bases, with 5 bases lying between them. Germline assignment: CDR1 DFQATT and CDR2 SNEGSKA (reference sequence). CDR3 loop: CSARDGHEQFF. The CDR3 DNA follows: TGCAGTGCTAGAGATGGCCATGAGCAGTTCTTC.

This chain uses TRBV28 with TRBJ2-1; perhaps TRBD1 as D (6 bases). CDR3 size: 13 residues. V gave up 3 bases and J gave up 8 bases, with 11 bases separating them. From germline, CDR1 is MDHEN and CDR2 SYDVKM. The CDR3 sequence: CASSFPGVHEQFF. In DNA form, the CDR3 reads TGTGCCAGCAGTTTTCCAGGGGTCCATGAGCAGTTCTTC.

The gene calls are TRBV7-8 and TRBJ1-4, with D unclear. From germline, CDR1 is SGHVS and CDR2 FQNEAQ. This CDR3 comprises 14 residues. V lost 2 bases, J lost 3 bases, and 7 bases lay in between. CDR3 bases: TGTGCCAGCAGCTTAAAGGAAGCTAATGAAAAACTGTTTTTT. Translation gives CASSLKEANEKLFF. Full variable domain (missing parts from reference TRBV7-8 and TRBJ1-4): GAGVSQSPRYKVAKRGQDVALRCDPISGHVSLFWYQQALGQGPEFLTYFQNEAQLDKSGLPSDRFFAERPEGSVSTLKIQRTQQEDSAVYLCASSLKEANEKLFFGSGTQLSVL.

This clonotype has at least ten counts. The chain has TRBV5-1 and TRBJ2-7; 10 positions agree with TRBD1. The germline gives CDR1 SGHRS, CDR2 YFSETQ. CDR3 size: 16 residues. Losses at the gene ends were 2 bases for V and 0 bases for J; bases not matched to a gene: 5. CDR3 region: CASSFTGTGASYEQYF. The CDR3 DNA follows: TGCGCCAGCAGCTTTACCGGGACAGGGGCCTCCTACGAGCAGTACTTC.

About this clonotype itself: A single base separates this from a much larger clone, so it may be a read error. The chain employs TRBV3-1 and TRBJ2-7; the D gene is possibly TRBD2 (5 bases). Germline V gene data show CDR1 as LGHDT and CDR2 as YNNKEL (reference sequence). The length of the CDR3 is 13 residues. The germline V and J ends were trimmed by 3 bases and 4 bases, with 10 bases remaining between them. The CDR3 region has the DNA TGTGCCAGCAGCCAGGTCGGGGAATACGAGCAGTACTTC. It is translated as CASSQVGEYEQYF.

The chain carries TRBV5-6 and TRBJ1-2, with D possibly matching TRBD1 (6 bases). The CDR3 is made up of 16 amino acids. Trimming removed 4 bases at V and 2 bases at J, with 18 bases between. CDR1 SGHDT and CDR2 YYEEEE come from the germline V gene. The CDR3 DNA reads TGTGCCAGCAGCAAGTACAGGGTACGAACGAACTATGGCTACACCTTC. Amino acids: CASSKYRVRTNYGYTF.

CDR3 coding DNA: TGTGCCAGCAGACTTAGCGGGGGGACAGATACGCAGTATTTT. It codes for CASRLSGGTDTQYF. This chain uses TRBV11-2 with TRBJ2-3, with TRBD2 identical over 10 bases. Germline trimming cut 6 bases from V and 3 bases from J; bases unmatched to any gene: 3. CDR3 length: 14 amino acids. CDR1 is SGHAT, CDR2 FQNNGV, per germline.

V and J are TRBV3-1 and TRBJ2-2, with D uncertain. V was trimmed by 4 bases and J by 6 bases, leaving 15 bases between them. Germline lookup yields CDR1 LGHDT and CDR2 YNNKEL (reference sequence). There are 15 residues in the CDR3. The CDR3 coding sequence is TGTGCCAGCAGCCGCCTGTATGACTCGGCCGGGGAGCTGTTTTTT. Its protein is CASSRLYDSAGELFF.

The chain carries TRBV12-5 and TRBJ1-2, with unresolved D. V was cut by 1 base and J by 8 bases, with 5 bases left in between. Per the germline V gene, CDR1 is LGHNT and CDR2 is FRNRAP. CDR3 length equals 11 residues. CDR3: CASGLDRGYTF. The DNA for the CDR3 is TGTGCTAGTGGTTTGGACAGAGGCTACACCTTC.